The text below deals with one T cell receptor (beta chain). Germline CDR1 and CDR2: SGHRS and YFSETQ. The CDR3 consists of 15 residues. The trim removed 3 bases at V and 0 bases at J, leaving 4 bases unmatched. The data originate from a study of glioma-infiltrating T cells after dendritic cell vaccination. Study background: Dendritic cell vaccine was injected intradermally three times, biweekly.

Up to 2 ug genomic DNA was used for TCRB CDR3 amplification. The PCR used 60 V beta and 13 J beta primers. This table comes from immunoSEQ multiplex PCR, and its TCRdb copy is limited to in-frame clones, with some not included. The sample holds 20,000 to 25,000 clones, more than 65% seen once. Material: blood, obtained before dendritic cell vaccination. V gene TRBV5-1 combines with J gene TRBJ2-3, with 7 bases that match TRBD1. The sequence was collected from a human donor with glioblastoma. This CDR3 is CASSWSGGSTDTQYF. CDR3 coding DNA: TGCGCCAGCAGCTGGTCAGGGGGAAGCACAGATACGCAGTATTTT.